Below are 15 T cell receptor beta chains sequenced from a single sample in a study of blood T cell repertoires in COVID-19. Sequencing used immunoSEQ multiplex PCR; TCRdb keeps in-frame clones, though not all of them. The table includes over 120,000 clones, more than 60% detected once. Sequenced material: peripheral blood. The source of these receptors is a woman in her sixties or seventies with acute or convalescent COVID-19.

The chain recombines TRBV6-4 with TRBJ1-6; D not certain. Germline V CDR1 and CDR2: MRHNA, SNTAGT. The CDR3 consists of 15 residues. The V end lost 5 bases, the J end lost 8 bases, and 16 bases lay between the germline ends. CDR3 nucleotides: TGTGCCAGCAGTAAAAGCCTTATCGCGGATTCACCCCTCCACTTT. This encodes CASSKSLIADSPLHF.

The gene calls are TRBV18 and TRBJ1-5, with D perhaps TRBD1 (6 bases). CDR1 KGHSH and CDR2 LQKENI come from the germline V gene. The ends were cut back, 4 bases at V and 6 bases at J, with 10 bases in the middle. The CDR3 length is 13 residues. The CDR3 is CASSLDRRQPQHF. The DNA of the CDR3 is TGTGCCAGCTCACTCGACAGGCGTCAGCCCCAGCATTTT.

This clone was seen more than once but under ten times. J is TRBJ1-1 and V is TRBV20-1, with a possible D match to TRBD1 (6 bases). Germline assignment: CDR1 DFQATT and CDR2 SNEGSKA (reference sequence). With 8 bases removed from V and 5 bases from J, the gap between germline ends came to 9 bases. This CDR3 has 10 amino acids. The CDR3 loop is CSQGFTEAFF. DNA of the CDR3: TGCAGTCAGGGGTTTACTGAAGCTTTCTTT.

This chain links TRBV5-6 with TRBJ2-7; maybe TRBD1 (5 bases). Germline V lookup: CDR1 SGHDT, CDR2 YYEEEE. The CDR3 has 14 residues. V was cut by 0 bases and J by 2 bases, with 9 bases left in between. This CDR3 reads CASSLVRGAYEQYF. Written as DNA, the CDR3 is TGTGCCAGCAGCTTGGTTAGGGGCGCCTACGAGCAGTACTTC.

This clone has more than one count but fewer than ten. This chain uses TRBV7-9 with TRBJ2-1; tentatively, D is TRBD2 (5 bases). V lost 5 bases to trimming and J lost 5 bases, with 25 bases between them. Germline V gives CDR1 SEHNR, CDR2 FQNEAQ (reference sequence). This CDR3 spans 18 amino acids. This CDR3 is CASSRGGGIPPVNNEQFF. The CDR3 coding sequence is TGTGCCAGCAGCCGAGGAGGCGGCATCCCCCCGGTTAACAATGAGCAGTTCTTC. The full variable domain, completed using reference TRBV7-9 and TRBJ2-1, is DTGVSQNPRHKITKRGQNVTFRCDPISEHNRLYWYRQTLGQGPEFLTYFQNEAQLEKSRLLSDRFSAERPKGSFSTLEIQRTEQGDSAMYLCASSRGGGIPPVNNEQFFGPGTRLTVL.

The chain links TRBV5-1 to TRBJ2-7; weak D call: TRBD1 (5 bases). Trimming removed 1 base at V and 9 bases at J, with 17 bases between. The CDR3 sequence is 14 residues long. Germline V lookup: CDR1 SGHRS, CDR2 YFSETQ. DNA for the CDR3: TGCGCCAGCAGCTTGTCAGGGAATAGGGGCGGGCAGTACTTC. This encodes CASSLSGNRGGQYF.

This clone occurred a few times. This sequence joins TRBV7-8 and TRBJ1-5, with 8 bases fitting TRBD1. J gave up 4 bases and V 5 bases, and 13 bases lay outside the gene matches. CDR3 length equals 17 residues. Germline V gives CDR1 SGHVS, CDR2 FQNEAQ. The CDR3 DNA follows: TGTGCCAGCAGCCAGGGGGCGGCGGAGTTGAGAAATCAGCCCCAGCATTTT. It encodes CASSQGAAELRNQPQHF.

The chain couples TRBV30 to TRBJ1-2, with D uncertain. Germline CDR1 reads GTSNPN; CDR2 reads SVGIG (reference sequence). This CDR3 region has 13 residues. Trimming pared 4 bases from V and 2 bases from J, leaving 11 bases between. The CDR3 coding sequence is TGTGCCTGGACCCCAAAAGCGAACTATGGCTACACCTTC. Its protein is CAWTPKANYGYTF.

The chain has TRBV28 and TRBJ1-1, with TRBD1 as a possible D gene (6 bases). CDR1 is MDHEN, CDR2 SYDVKM, per germline. The V end lost 5 bases, the J end lost 1 base, and 8 bases lay between the germline ends. The CDR3 consists of 13 residues. The CDR3 is CASSEQGNTEAFF. For the CDR3, the DNA is TGTGCCAGCAGTGAACAGGGGAACACTGAAGCTTTCTTT.

This clone was seen a few times. The chain is built from TRBV6-6 and TRBJ1-1; D possibly corresponds to TRBD1 (5 bases). The V end was cut by 2 bases, the J end by 4 bases, with 8 bases between. CDR1 and CDR2 (germline): MNHNY, SVGAGI (reference sequence). The length of the CDR3 is 13 residues. As DNA, the CDR3 is TGTGCCAGCAGTTACCCAGGGTCCACTGAAGCTTTCTTT. Translation gives CASSYPGSTEAFF.

The chain recombines TRBV27 with TRBJ2-1, with TRBD2 matching over 9 bases. V dropped 2 bases and J dropped 3; count of bases not matched to a gene: 5. The CDR3 spans 16 residues. CDR1 and CDR2 from the germline V gene are MNHEY and SMNVEV (reference sequence). The CDR3 spells CASSLGLAGLYNEQFF. In DNA form, the CDR3 reads TGTGCCAGCAGTTTAGGGCTAGCGGGACTCTACAATGAGCAGTTCTTC.

This rearrangement joins TRBV28 to TRBJ1-4; D gene ambiguous. The germline CDR1 and CDR2 sequences are MDHEN and SYDVKM. The CDR3 contains 14 residues. The V gene lost 3 bases and the J gene lost 6 bases, with 11 bases spanning the gap. CDR3 protein: CASSFTLGDEKLFF. The CDR3, as DNA: TGTGCCAGCAGTTTCACCCTTGGAGATGAAAAACTGTTTTTT.

The chain links TRBV11-2 to TRBJ1-1; D gene ambiguous. Deletions cut 3 bases from V and 1 base from J, with 3 bases between. There are 12 residues in the CDR3. Germline lookup yields CDR1 SGHAT and CDR2 FQNNGV. The CDR3 bases are TGTGCCAGCAGCTTCGGGAACACTGAAGCTTTCTTT. It encodes CASSFGNTEAFF.

This rearrangement joins TRBV7-2 to TRBJ1-1, with D possibly TRBD1 on 6 matching bases. Trimming took off 1 base at V and 3 bases at J, with 9 bases between the two ends. Per the germline V gene, CDR1 is SGHTA and CDR2 is FQGNSA. The CDR3 extends over 14 amino acids. The CDR3 region is CASSLVTGDTEAFF. The DNA for the CDR3 is TGTGCCAGCAGCTTAGTGACAGGAGACACTGAAGCTTTCTTT. Supplemented by reference TRBV7-2 and TRBJ1-1, the full variable domain reads GAGVSQSPSNKVTEKGKDVELRCDPISGHTALYWYRQSLGQGLEFLIYFQGNSAPDKSGLPSDRFSAERTGGSVSTLTIQRTQQEDSAVYLCASSLVTGDTEAFFGQGTRLTVV.

This chain uses TRBV5-1 with TRBJ1-2; perhaps TRBD1 as D (6 bases). CDR3 length: 15 amino acids. V shed 2 bases and J shed 6 bases, with 17 bases lying between them. Germline loops: CDR1 SGHRS, CDR2 YFSETQ. The CDR3 DNA follows: TGCGCCAGCAGCTTAACAGGGCCCATAAGGGATGGCTACACCTTC. Residues: CASSLTGPIRDGYTF.